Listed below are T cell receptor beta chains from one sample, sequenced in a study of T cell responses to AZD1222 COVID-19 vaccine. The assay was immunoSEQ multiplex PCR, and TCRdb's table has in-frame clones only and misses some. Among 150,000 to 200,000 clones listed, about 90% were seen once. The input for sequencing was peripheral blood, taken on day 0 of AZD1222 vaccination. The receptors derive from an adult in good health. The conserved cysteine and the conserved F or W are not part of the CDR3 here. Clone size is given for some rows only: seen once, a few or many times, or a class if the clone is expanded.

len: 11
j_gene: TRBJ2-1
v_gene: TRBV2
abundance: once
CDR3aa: ASSEAGRSEQF

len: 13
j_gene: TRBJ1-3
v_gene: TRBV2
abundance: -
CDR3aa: ASSEDRAAGNTIY

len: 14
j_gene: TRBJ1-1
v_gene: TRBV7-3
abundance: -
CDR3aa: ASSSFSGTENTEAF

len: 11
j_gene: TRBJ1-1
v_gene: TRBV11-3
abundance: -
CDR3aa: ASSSRGSTEAF

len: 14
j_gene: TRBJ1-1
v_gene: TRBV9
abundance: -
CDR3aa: ASSAQGAARNTEAF

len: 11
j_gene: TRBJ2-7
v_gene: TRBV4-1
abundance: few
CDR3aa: ASSQQQGYEQY

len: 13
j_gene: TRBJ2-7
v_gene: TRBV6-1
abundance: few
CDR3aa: ASSEEGGHSYEQY

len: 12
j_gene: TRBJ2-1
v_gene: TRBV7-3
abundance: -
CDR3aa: ASSLVAGDDEQF

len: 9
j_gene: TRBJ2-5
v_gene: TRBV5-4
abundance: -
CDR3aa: ASSSDAQGY

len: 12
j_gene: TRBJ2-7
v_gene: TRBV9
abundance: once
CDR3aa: ASSGPGTGDEQY

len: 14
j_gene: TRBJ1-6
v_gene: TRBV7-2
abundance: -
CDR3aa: ASSFLIGQGNSPLH

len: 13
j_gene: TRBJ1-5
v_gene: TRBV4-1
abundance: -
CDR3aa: ASSQAEGLGQPQH

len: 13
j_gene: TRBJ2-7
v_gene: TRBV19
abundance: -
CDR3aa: ASSIGGTRSYEQY

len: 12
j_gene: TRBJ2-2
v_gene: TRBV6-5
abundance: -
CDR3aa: ARCRTKNTGELF

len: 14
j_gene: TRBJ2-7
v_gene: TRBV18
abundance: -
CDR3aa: ASSPERDNLSYEQY

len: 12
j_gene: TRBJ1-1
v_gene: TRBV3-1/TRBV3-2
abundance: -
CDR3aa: ASSQSRRGTEAF

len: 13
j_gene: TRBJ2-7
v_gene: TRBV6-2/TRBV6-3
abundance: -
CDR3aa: ASSPVTSGGYEQY

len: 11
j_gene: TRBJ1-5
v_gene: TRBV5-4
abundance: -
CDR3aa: ASSLALDQPQH

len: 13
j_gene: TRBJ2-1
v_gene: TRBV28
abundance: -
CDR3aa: ASSLSRPSYNEQF

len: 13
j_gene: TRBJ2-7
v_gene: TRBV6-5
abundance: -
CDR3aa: ASSDAGTRTYEQY

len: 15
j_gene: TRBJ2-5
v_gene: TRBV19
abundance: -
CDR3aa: ASSILIWDGGWETQY

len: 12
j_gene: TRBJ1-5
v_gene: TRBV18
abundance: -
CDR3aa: ASSPSGGAQPQH

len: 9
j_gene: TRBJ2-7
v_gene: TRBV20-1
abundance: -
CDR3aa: SAGTFYEQY

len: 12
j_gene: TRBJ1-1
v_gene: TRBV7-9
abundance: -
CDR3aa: ASSLAARGTEAF

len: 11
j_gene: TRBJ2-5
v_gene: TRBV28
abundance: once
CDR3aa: ASRIGQEETQY

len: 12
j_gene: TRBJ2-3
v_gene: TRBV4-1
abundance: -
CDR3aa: ASSQEDSRQTQY

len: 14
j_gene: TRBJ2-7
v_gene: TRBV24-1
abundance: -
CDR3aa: ATSDPRQGSPYEQY

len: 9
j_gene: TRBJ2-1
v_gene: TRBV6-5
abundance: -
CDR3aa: ASNSYNEQF

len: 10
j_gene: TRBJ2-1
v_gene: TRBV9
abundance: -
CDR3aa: ASSPPGTGKF

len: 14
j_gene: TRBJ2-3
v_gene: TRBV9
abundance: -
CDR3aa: ASSVGSSGTADTQY

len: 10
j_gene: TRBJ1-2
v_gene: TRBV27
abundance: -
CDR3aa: AVNGGSTGYT

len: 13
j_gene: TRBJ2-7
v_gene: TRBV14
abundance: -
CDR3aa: ASSFSLGGAYEQY

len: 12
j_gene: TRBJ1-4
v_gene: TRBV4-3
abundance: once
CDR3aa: ASSQDGRGEKLF

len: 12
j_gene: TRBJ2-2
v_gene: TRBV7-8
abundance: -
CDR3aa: ASFHGAPTGELF

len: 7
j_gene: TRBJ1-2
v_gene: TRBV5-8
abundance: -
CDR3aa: ASDDGYT

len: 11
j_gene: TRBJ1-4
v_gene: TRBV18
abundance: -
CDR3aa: ASFRGEGEKLF

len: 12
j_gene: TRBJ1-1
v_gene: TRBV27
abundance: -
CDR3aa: ASSLSIGNTEAF

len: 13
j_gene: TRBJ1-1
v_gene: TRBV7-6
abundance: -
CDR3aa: ASSLGGQGGTEAF

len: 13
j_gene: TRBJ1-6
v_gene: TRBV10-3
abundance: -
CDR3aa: AISESPGSNSPLH

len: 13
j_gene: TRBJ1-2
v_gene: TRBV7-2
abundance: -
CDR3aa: ASSLLGGQGEGYT

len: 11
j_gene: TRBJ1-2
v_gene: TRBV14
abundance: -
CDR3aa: ASSPGTGRGYT

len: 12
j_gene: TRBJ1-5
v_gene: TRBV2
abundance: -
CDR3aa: ASSWTGGDQPQH

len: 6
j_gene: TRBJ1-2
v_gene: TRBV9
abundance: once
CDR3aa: ASSHGT

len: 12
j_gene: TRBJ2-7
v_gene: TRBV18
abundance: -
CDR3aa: ASSPGTGVAEQY

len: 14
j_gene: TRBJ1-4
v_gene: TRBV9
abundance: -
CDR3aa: ASSPSQGGSVEKLF